This is a list of T cell receptor beta chains from one sample in a study of control samples from healthy donors and cancer patients. The assay was immunoSEQ multiplex PCR, and TCRdb's table has in-frame clones only and misses some. The sample lists roughly 100,000 clones; 70% to 90% were seen once. The sample was blood. The receptors were sampled from a man aged 30 to 45 in good health. Both conserved end residues are part of each CDR3. D genes are given only for firm matches. Only some rows state a clone size, as once, few, many or a class for expanded clones.

j_call d_call clone_size v_call cdr3_aa cdr3_nt
TRBJ2-7 TRBD2 . TRBV7-2 CASSPFGGTSYEQYF TGTGCCAGCAGCCCGTTCGGGGGGACGTCCTACGAGCAGTACTTC
TRBJ2-1 . . TRBV30 CAWTRLNEQFF TGTGCCTGGACGCGGTTGAATGAGCAGTTCTTC
TRBJ2-5 TRBD2 . TRBV4-1 CATAVDSGSPETQYF TGCGCCACCGCCGTTGACAGCGGGAGCCCAGAGACCCAGTACTTC
TRBJ2-1 TRBD1 . TRBV5-4 CASSAGTGYNEQFF TGTGCCAGCAGCGCAGGGACAGGCTACAATGAGCAGTTCTTC
TRBJ1-1 . . TRBV2 CASSDLGEAFF TGTGCCAGCAGTGATTTGGGTGAAGCTTTCTTT
TRBJ2-4 . . TRBV30 CAWSVTGYENIQYF TGTGCCTGGAGTGTAACTGGCTATGAAAACATTCAGTACTTC
TRBJ1-2 . . TRBV4-1 CASSQDGGFNYGYTF TGCGCCAGCAGCCAAGATGGGGGGTTTAACTATGGCTACACCTTC
TRBJ2-3 TRBD2 . TRBV2 CASSAFGLGSADTQYF TGTGCCAGCAGTGCCTTCGGACTAGGGAGCGCAGATACGCAGTATTTT
TRBJ2-2 TRBD2 . TRBV19 CASFDSASGRVTGELFF TGTGCCAGTTTTGATAGCGCTAGCGGGAGAGTAACCGGGGAGCTGTTTTTT
TRBJ2-1 . . TRBV3-1/TRBV3-2 CASSLNRDNEQFF TGTGCCAGCAGCCTTAACCGGGACAATGAGCAGTTCTTC
TRBJ2-4 . . TRBV29-1 CSGQGGDIQYF TGCAGCGGGCAGGGAGGAGACATTCAGTACTTC
TRBJ1-4 TRBD1 . TRBV5-1 CASSPGGQGYEKLFF TGCGCCAGCAGCCCGGGGGGACAGGGTTATGAAAAACTGTTTTTT
TRBJ2-7 . once TRBV18 CASSPPGRYPTSEQYF TGTGCCAGCTCACCACCGGGTCGGTATCCTACTTCCGAGCAGTACTTC
TRBJ1-1 . . TRBV27 CASSSPAGAGGAFF TGTGCCAGCAGTTCTCCCGCAGGGGCGGGGGGAGCTTTCTTT
TRBJ2-5 . . TRBV5-1 CASSLNRELGTQYF TGCGCCAGCAGCTTGAACCGGGAGTTAGGGACCCAGTACTTC
TRBJ1-4 . . TRBV5-1 CASSLNREKLFF TGCGCCAGCAGCTTGAATCGTGAAAAACTGTTTTTT
TRBJ1-1 TRBD1 . TRBV19 CASSIGTGSYGAFF TGTGCCAGTAGTATCGGGACAGGCTCTTACGGGGCTTTCTTT
TRBJ1-3 . . TRBV28 CASSPDSGNTIYF TGTGCCAGCAGCCCGGACTCTGGAAACACCATATATTTT
TRBJ2-7 TRBD1 . TRBV6-6 CASSSDRGPYEQYF TGTGCCAGCAGTTCGGACAGGGGTCCCTACGAGCAGTACTTC
TRBJ2-7 TRBD2 . TRBV4-2 CASSQGAGEGPYEQYF TGTGCCAGCAGCCAAGGGGCGGGAGAGGGTCCGTACGAGCAGTACTTC
TRBJ2-7 TRBD2 once TRBV12-3/TRBV12-4 CASTRTSIEQYF TGTGCCAGCACCCGGACTAGCATCGAGCAGTACTTC
TRBJ1-4 TRBD1 . TRBV13 CASSSYRGAQEKLFF TGTGCCAGCAGCTCGTACAGGGGGGCTCAGGAAAAACTGTTTTTT
TRBJ2-1 TRBD2 . TRBV6-2/TRBV6-3 CASSARTSGTYNEQFF TGTGCCAGCAGTGCGCGGACTAGCGGGACATACAATGAGCAGTTCTTC
TRBJ1-4 . . TRBV4-1 CASSQPPPRATNEKLFF TGCGCCAGCAGCCAACCTCCACCGCGCGCAACTAATGAAAAACTGTTTTTT
TRBJ1-1 . . TRBV7-2 CASSLVGEAFF TGTGCCAGCAGCTTAGTCGGAGAAGCTTTCTTT
TRBJ2-7 TRBD1 once TRBV10-3 CAISEGTGAYEQYF TGTGCCATCAGTGAAGGGACAGGGGCCTACGAGCAGTACTTC
TRBJ2-5 . . TRBV4-1 CASSQDGQGPQETQYF TGCGCCAGCAGCCAAGACGGCCAGGGGCCCCAAGAGACCCAGTACTTC
TRBJ1-5 . . TRBV6-5 CASSDQANQPQHF TGTGCCAGTTCGGATCAGGCCAATCAGCCCCAGCATTTT
TRBJ2-7 TRBD2 . TRBV9 CARGLAGETYEQYF TGTGCCAGAGGACTAGCGGGAGAAACCTACGAGCAGTACTTC
TRBJ2-1 TRBD2 . TRBV9 CASSVGLAGGETIYNEQFF TGTGCCAGCAGCGTAGGACTAGCGGGAGGAGAAACCATTTACAATGAGCAGTTCTTC
TRBJ1-5 . few TRBV6-5 CASQGDSNQPQHF TGTGCCAGCCAGGGCGATAGCAATCAGCCCCAGCATTTT
TRBJ1-5 . few TRBV28 CASINGVAPSQPQHF TGTGCCAGCATTAACGGGGTGGCCCCAAGCCAACCCCAGCATTTT
TRBJ2-3 TRBD1 . TRBV10-3 CAITKGQLSSTDTQYF TGTGCCATCACCAAGGGACAGCTATCTAGCACAGATACGCAGTATTTT
TRBJ2-1 TRBD2 . TRBV28 CASSIGTSGTIKQFF TGTGCCAGCAGCATAGGGACTAGCGGGACGATAAAGCAGTTCTTC
TRBJ2-2 . . TRBV6-2/TRBV6-3 CASSWRINGELFF TGTGCCAGCAGTTGGCGTATAAACGGGGAGCTGTTTTTT
TRBJ2-3 . . TRBV7-9 CASSLITDTQYF TGTGCCAGCAGCCTAATCACAGATACGCAGTATTTT
TRBJ1-2 TRBD1 . TRBV29-1 CSVLLDRGYGYTF TGCAGCGTTCTATTGGACAGGGGCTATGGCTACACCTTC
TRBJ1-2 . . TRBV5-5 CASSLDFSYGYTF TGTGCCAGCAGCTTGGACTTCTCCTATGGCTACACCTTC
TRBJ2-6 TRBD2 . TRBV14 CASSRGGFSGANVLTF TGTGCCAGCAGCCGGGGGGGATTCTCTGGGGCCAACGTCCTGACTTTC
TRBJ2-7 . . TRBV5-1 CASSSDIYEQYF TGCGCCAGCAGCTCGGACATCTACGAGCAGTACTTC